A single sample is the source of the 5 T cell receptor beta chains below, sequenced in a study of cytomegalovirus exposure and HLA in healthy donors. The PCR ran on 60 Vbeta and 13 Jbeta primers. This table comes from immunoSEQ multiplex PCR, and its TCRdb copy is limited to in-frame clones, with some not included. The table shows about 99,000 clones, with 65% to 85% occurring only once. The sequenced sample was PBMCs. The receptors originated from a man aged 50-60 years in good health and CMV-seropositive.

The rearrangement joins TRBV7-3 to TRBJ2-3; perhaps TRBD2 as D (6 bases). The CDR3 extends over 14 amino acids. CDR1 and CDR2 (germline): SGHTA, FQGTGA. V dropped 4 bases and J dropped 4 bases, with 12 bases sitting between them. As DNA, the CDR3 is TGTGCCAGCAGCTCCGCGGGAAGGGCAGATACGCAGTATTTT. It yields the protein CASSSAGRADTQYF. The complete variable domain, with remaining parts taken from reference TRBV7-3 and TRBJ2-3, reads GAGVSQTPSNKVTEKGKYVELRCDPISGHTALYWYRQSLGQGPEFLIYFQGTGAADDSGLPNDRFFAVRPEGSVSTLKIQRTERGDSAVYLCASSSAGRADTQYFGPGTRLTVL.

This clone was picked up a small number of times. This CDR3 reads CASTLRQREGLWYEQFF. The CDR3, as DNA: TGTGCCAGCACTCTTAGACAGCGGGAGGGCCTTTGGTATGAGCAGTTCTTC. The chain recombines TRBV2 with TRBJ2-1; 10 nucleotides agree with TRBD2. This CDR3 is built from 17 residues. Per the germline V gene, CDR1 is SNHLY and CDR2 is FYNNEI. The V gene end was trimmed by 7 bases and the J gene end by 8 bases; junction bases not matched to a gene: 17.

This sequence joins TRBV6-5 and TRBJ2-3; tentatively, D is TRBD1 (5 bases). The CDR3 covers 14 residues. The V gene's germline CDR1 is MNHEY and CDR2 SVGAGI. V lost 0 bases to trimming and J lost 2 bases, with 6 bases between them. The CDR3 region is CASSYSGDTDTQYF. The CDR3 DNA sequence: TGTGCCAGCAGTTACTCAGGGGACACAGATACGCAGTATTTT.

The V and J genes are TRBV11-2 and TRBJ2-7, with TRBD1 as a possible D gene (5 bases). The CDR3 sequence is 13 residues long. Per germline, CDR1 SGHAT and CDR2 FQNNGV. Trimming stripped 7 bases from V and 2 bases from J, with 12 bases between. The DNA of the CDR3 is TGTGCCAGCATCCTTACAGGAACCTACGAGCAGTACTTC. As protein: CASILTGTYEQYF.

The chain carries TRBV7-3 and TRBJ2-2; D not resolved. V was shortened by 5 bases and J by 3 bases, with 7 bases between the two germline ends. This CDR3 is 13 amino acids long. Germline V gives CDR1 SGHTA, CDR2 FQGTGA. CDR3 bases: TGTGCCAGCAGCCCCGACTACACCGGGGAGCTGTTTTTT. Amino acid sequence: CASSPDYTGELFF.